This T cell receptor beta chain is drawn from a study of response to subunit inactivated influenza vaccine. Study-level findings and limits: Seasonal influenza vaccination, on each occasion, was suggested by the authors to recruit few new T cells.

Germline-derived CDR1 and CDR2 are SGHRS and YFSETQ. V lost 1 base, J lost 0 bases, and 11 bases lay in between. CDR3 length: 16 amino acids. TCRdb re-called the RT-PCR reads through MiXCR, storing one row per CDR3 protein. The repertoire has 600,000 to 850,000 distinct CDR3 sequences, less than 15% of them found once; the top ten carry about 7.6%. The table lists this clonotype with a few counts. Antigen specificity is unknown. V gene TRBV5-1 combines with J gene TRBJ1-3, with D possibly matching TRBD1 (5 bases). This specimen consisted of PBMCs from blood, obtained around 15 days before vaccination. The receptor was derived from a man between 45 and 60 years old who received an inactivated influenza vaccine. The CDR3, as DNA: TGCGCCAGCAGCTTGACAGGAGCCCTCTCTGGAAACACCATATATTTT. It codes for CASSLTGALSGNTIYF.